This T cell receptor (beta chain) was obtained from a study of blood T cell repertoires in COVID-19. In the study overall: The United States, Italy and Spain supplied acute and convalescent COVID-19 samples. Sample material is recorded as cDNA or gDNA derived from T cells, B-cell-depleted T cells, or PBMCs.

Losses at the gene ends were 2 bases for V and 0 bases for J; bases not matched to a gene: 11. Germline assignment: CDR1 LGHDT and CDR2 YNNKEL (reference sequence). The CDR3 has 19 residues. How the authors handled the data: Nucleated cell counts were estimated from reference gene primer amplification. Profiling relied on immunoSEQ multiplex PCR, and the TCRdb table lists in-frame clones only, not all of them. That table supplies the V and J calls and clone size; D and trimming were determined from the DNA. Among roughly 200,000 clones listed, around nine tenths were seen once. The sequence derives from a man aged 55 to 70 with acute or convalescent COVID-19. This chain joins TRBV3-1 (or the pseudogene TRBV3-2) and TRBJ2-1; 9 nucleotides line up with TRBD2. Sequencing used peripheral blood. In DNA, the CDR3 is TGTGCCAGCAGCCAAACGAGTAGCGGGGGCCTAAGCTCCTACAATGAGCAGTTCTTC. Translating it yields CASSQTSSGGLSSYNEQFF.